The TCR beta chain described here comes from a study of blood T cell repertoires in COVID-19. Study information: Whether acute or convalescent, the COVID-19 samples came from the United States, Italy and Spain. Nucleic acid was either cDNA or gDNA, and it came from T cells, B-cell-depleted T cells, or PBMCs.

As originally analysed: Cell counts per sample came from amplifying reference gene primers. Generated by immunoSEQ multiplex PCR, the TCRdb table keeps only in-frame clones and is missing some. V, J and clone size are those of that table, while D and trimming were read from the DNA. The repertoire consists of 200,000 to 250,000 clones, with roughly nine tenths occurring once and the leading ten covering 10%. This clone was recorded only once. The sequence derives from a woman in her fifties or sixties with COVID-19, enrolled during active disease. The material sequenced was peripheral blood.

CDR3 in DNA: TGTGCCAGCAGGGGCCCCCAAAACATTCAGTACTTC. It codes for CASRGPQNIQYF. V gene TRBV7-2 combines with J gene TRBJ2-4; no definite D call. The V gene's germline CDR1 is SGHTA and CDR2 FQGNSA. Trimming took off 6 bases at V and 5 bases at J, with 8 bases between the two ends. CDR3 length: 12 residues.